The rows below give T cell receptor beta chains drawn from one sample of a study of blood T cell repertoires in COVID-19. Sequencing was performed with immunoSEQ multiplex PCR; in TCRdb, only in-frame clones are kept and a portion is missing. The sample carries about 300,000 clones, 70% to 90% recorded once. The sample comprised PBMCs or T cells enriched from blood (not recorded which). The receptors derive from a man between 25 and 39 years old who had recovered from COVID-19. Each CDR3 is given without its conserved first and last residue.

13,TRBJ2-3,TRBV24-1,ATSDRRGGADTQY
12,TRBJ2-7,TRBV6-4,ASSPLAGAHEQY
14,TRBJ2-3,TRBV30,AWSDGTSGSTDTQY
13,TRBJ2-1,TRBV27,ASTPGGFSYNEQF
14,TRBJ2-3,TRBV7-9,ASSLGVTGDTDTQY
13,TRBJ2-5,TRBV5-8,ASSTGQGGTETQY
10,TRBJ2-2,TRBV7-2,ASSFLFGELF
10,TRBJ2-7,TRBV5-4,ASSFGQQGPY
10,TRBJ1-2,TRBV5-1,ASSTRDYGYT
10,TRBJ2-3,TRBV5-5,ASSTGGDTQY
13,TRBJ1-3,TRBV5-6,ASSLGQGVRNTIY
14,TRBJ2-7,TRBV19,ASSIINRDTSYEQY
11,TRBJ1-2,TRBV15,ATSITTDYGYT
13,TRBJ2-3,TRBV10-3,AISLSGVGTDTQY
13,TRBJ2-7,TRBV5-1,ASRPAGVRGYEQY
14,TRBJ2-1,TRBV4-1,ASSQVASGRINEQF
13,TRBJ1-1,TRBV28,ASSFGRQRGTEAF
13,TRBJ1-5,TRBV2,ASTLTGDSNQPQH
10,TRBJ1-6,TRBV15,ATSGRDSPLH
11,TRBJ2-1,TRBV12-3/TRBV12-4,ASTHGGYNEQF
13,TRBJ2-1,TRBV6-5,ATSSEKAGGNEQF
13,TRBJ2-3,TRBV11-2,ASSLVGLYLDTQY
12,TRBJ1-3,TRBV11-3,ASGERQSGNTIY
14,TRBJ1-5,TRBV19,ASLDKPDRGASPQH
14,TRBJ1-2,TRBV4-1,ASSQEAQGRIGGYT
14,TRBJ2-2,TRBV5-1,ASSRLLAGVTGELF
13,TRBJ1-1,TRBV2,ASSATGQANTEAF
15,TRBJ2-3,TRBV11-3,ASSSGLAAESTDTQY
12,TRBJ2-1,TRBV19,ASSIPGAYNEQF
12,TRBJ1-2,TRBV6-5,ASSYFTGHYGYT
11,TRBJ2-2,TRBV19,ATRGENTGELF
14,TRBJ2-1,TRBV2,ASKESWAPPHNEQF
13,TRBJ1-2,TRBV13,ASTLDRLSNYGYT
13,TRBJ1-3,TRBV5-1,ASSLARGSGNTIY
12,TRBJ2-7,TRBV6-6,ASSIRQRSYEQY
10,TRBJ1-2,TRBV28,ASSSPRYGYT
12,TRBJ1-2,TRBV7-2,ASSPDTGSYGYT
13,TRBJ1-4,TRBV18,ASSGRTATNEKLF
12,TRBJ2-7,TRBV27,ASSKRQVGYEQY